This TCR beta chain is drawn from a study of blood T cell repertoires in COVID-19. TCRdb's copy holds only in-frame clones and misses some; the assay was immunoSEQ multiplex PCR. The sample includes roughly 77,000 clones, around 90% of them seen just once. Trimming removed 2 bases at V and 2 bases at J, with 5 bases between. The CDR3 has 13 residues. Germline V gene lookup returns CDR1 MRHNA and CDR2 SNTAGT. This chain links TRBV6-4 with TRBJ2-3; D remains ambiguous. The receptor was derived from a human donor in a cohort sampled during active COVID-19. Material: peripheral blood. CDR3 loop: CASSDRLTDTQYF. The DNA of the CDR3 is TGTGCCAGCAGTGACAGACTCACAGATACGCAGTATTTT.